Given below is one T cell receptor beta chain in context. Its antigen is not identified. An end of the junction differs from the germline gene, which may be a read error. The data belong to a study of blood T cells in healthy people across ages. Study-wide background: Per two T cells, template switching captured roughly one barcoded beta molecule. Study results and caveats: Because donor CMV status was unknown, expanded clonotype changes were possibly confounded.

Caucasian, healthy and from Russia, the donors were aged between about 6 and 90. Total RNA was isolated from each sample in quantities of at least 5 micrograms. A second about 7 to 12 cycle PCR used barcoded and J-beta primers. A single record per CDR3 protein comes from TCRdb applying MiXCR to the 5' RACE reads. The sample lists about 770,000 distinct CDR3 sequences, approximately 48% occurring once. There are 14 residues in the CDR3. Germline V gives CDR1 MNHEY, CDR2 SVGEGT. This TCR was sampled from a man aged 60 to 75 in good health. Specimen: blood. This rearrangement joins TRBV6-2 or TRBV6-3 to TRBJ2-3, with D possibly being TRBD1 (6 bases). CDR3 residues: CASRPQGTTDMQYF. CDR3 bases: TGTGCCAGCAGACCTCAGGGGACCACAGATATGCAGTATTTT.